Included here is one T cell receptor beta chain sequence, with context. Two consecutive negative NP/OP PCR tests, clearance, or resolved symptoms defined Cohort 3 recovery. The sample originates from a study of blood T cell repertoires in COVID-19. Across the whole study: The cDNA or gDNA used as material had been derived from T cells, B-cell-depleted T cells, or PBMCs.

Clones were read by immunoSEQ multiplex PCR, and TCRdb kept only the in-frame ones, dropping some. The table records hundreds of thousands of clones, about 89% of them present only once. CDR1 is SEHNR, CDR2 FQNEAQ, per germline (reference sequence). The CDR3 contains 14 residues. The ends lost 1 base at V and 7 bases at J; junction bases unmatched: 6. This chain joins TRBV7-9 and TRBJ1-2; 7 nucleotides match TRBD1. Sequencing was done on a sample of PBMCs or T cells enriched from blood (not recorded which). The clonotype comes from a woman between 35 and 50 years old who had recovered from COVID-19. The CDR3 bases are TGTGCCAGCAGCTTAGTCGGACAGGCGGGTGGCTACACCTTC. Translating gives CASSLVGQAGGYTF.